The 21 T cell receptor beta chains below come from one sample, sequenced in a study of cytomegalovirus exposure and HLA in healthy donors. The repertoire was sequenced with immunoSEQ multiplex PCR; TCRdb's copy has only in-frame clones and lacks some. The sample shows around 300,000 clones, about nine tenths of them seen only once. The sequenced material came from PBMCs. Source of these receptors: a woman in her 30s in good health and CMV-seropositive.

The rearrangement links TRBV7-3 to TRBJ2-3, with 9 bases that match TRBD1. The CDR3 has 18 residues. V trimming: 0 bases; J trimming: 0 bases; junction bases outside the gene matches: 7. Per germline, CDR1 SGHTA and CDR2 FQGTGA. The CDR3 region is CASSLTASGTGSTDTQYF. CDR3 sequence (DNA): TGTGCCAGCAGCTTAACGGCTTCCGGGACAGGGAGCACAGATACGCAGTATTTT.

DNA of the CDR3: TGTGCCAGCAGCTTAAATGCAGGGGAATATGGCTACACCTTC. Its translation: CASSLNAGEYGYTF. V usage is TRBV7-8 and J usage is TRBJ1-2, with a tentative D call TRBD1 (6 bases). Deletions cut 2 bases from V and 5 bases from J, with 12 bases between. Germline lookup yields CDR1 SGHVS and CDR2 FQNEAQ. The CDR3 length is 14 residues.

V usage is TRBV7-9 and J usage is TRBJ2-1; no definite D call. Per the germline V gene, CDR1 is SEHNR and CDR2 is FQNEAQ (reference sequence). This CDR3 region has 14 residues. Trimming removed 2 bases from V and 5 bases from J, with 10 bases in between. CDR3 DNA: TGTGCCAGCAGCTTAACGGCTGTCAACAATGAGCAGTTCTTC. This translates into CASSLTAVNNEQFF.

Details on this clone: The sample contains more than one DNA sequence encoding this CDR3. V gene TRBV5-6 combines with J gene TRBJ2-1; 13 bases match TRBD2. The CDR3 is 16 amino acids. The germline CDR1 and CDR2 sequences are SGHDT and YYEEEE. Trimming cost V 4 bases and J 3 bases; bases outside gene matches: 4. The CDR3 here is CASSPRLAGGYNEQFF. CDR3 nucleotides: TGTGCCAGCAGCCCTAGACTAGCGGGAGGCTACAATGAGCAGTTCTTC.

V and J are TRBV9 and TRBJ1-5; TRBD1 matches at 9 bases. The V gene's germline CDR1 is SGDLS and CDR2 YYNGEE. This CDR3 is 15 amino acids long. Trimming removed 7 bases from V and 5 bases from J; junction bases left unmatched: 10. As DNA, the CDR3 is TGTGCCAGCCCTACCACAGGGGGCGCTTATCAGCCCCAGCATTTT. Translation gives CASPTTGGAYQPQHF.

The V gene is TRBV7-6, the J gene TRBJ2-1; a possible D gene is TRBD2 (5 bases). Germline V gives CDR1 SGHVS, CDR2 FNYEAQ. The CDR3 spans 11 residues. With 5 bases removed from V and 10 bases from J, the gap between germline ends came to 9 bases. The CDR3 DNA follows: TGTGCCAGCAGCCAGACGGGGGAGCAGTTCTTC. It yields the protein CASSQTGEQFF.

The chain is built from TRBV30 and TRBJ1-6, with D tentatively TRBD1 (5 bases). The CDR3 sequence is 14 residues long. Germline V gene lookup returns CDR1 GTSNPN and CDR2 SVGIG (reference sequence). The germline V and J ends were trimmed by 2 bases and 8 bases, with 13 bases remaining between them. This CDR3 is CAWSLTGRDSPLHF. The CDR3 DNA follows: TGTGCCTGGAGTCTTACAGGTCGTGATTCACCCCTCCACTTT. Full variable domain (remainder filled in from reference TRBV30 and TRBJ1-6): SQTIHQWPATLVQPVGSPLSLECTVEGTSNPNLYWYRQAAGRGLQLLFYSVGIGQISSEVPQNLSASRPQDRQFILSSKKLLLSDSGFYLCAWSLTGRDSPLHFGNGTRLTVT.

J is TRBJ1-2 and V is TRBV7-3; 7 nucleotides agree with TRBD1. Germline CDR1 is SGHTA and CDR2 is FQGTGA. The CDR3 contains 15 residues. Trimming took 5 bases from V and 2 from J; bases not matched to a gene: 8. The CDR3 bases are TGTGCCAGCAGCCCCAGGGGACAGCTCAACTATGGCTACACCTTC. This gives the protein CASSPRGQLNYGYTF.

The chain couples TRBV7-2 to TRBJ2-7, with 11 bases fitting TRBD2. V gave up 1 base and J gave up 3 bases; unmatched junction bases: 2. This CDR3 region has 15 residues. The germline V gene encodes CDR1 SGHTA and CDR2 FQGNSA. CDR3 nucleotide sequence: TGTGCCAGCAGCTTAGAAGGGACTAGCGGCTACGAGCAGTACTTC. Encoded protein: CASSLEGTSGYEQYF.

As DNA, the CDR3 is TGTGCCTGGAGTGTACAGATGAACACTGAAGCTTTCTTT. Translation: CAWSVQMNTEAFF. The chain links TRBV30 to TRBJ1-1; D is unresolved. This CDR3 comprises 13 residues. Germline lookup yields CDR1 GTSNPN and CDR2 SVGIG (reference sequence). Trimming cost V 0 bases and J 0 bases, with 5 bases left between them.

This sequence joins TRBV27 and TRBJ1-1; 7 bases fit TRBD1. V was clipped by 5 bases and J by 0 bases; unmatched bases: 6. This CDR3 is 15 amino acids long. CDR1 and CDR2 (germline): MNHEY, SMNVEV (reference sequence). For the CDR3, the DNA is TGTGCCAGCAGTGCGGGACAGCTCATGAACACTGAAGCTTTCTTT. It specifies CASSAGQLMNTEAFF.

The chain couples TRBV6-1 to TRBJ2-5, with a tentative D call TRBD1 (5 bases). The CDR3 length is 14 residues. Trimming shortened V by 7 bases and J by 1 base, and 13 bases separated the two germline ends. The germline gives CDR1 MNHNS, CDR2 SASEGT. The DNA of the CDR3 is TGTGCCAGCACCGAAGACGACAGCCAAGAGACCCAGTACTTC. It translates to CASTEDDSQETQYF.

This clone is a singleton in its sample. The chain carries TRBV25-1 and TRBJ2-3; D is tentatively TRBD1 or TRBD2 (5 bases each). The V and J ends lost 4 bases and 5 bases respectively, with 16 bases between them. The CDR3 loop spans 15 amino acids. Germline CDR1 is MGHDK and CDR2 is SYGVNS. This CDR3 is CASSADRGLKDTQYF. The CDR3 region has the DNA TGTGCCAGCAGTGCAGACCGGGGCCTAAAAGATACGCAGTATTTT.

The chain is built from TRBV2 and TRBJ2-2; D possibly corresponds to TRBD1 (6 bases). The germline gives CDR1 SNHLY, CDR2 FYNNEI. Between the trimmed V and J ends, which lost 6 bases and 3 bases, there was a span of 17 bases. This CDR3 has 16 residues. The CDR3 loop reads CASSLLRGRDTGELFF. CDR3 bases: TGTGCCAGCAGCCTCCTTAGGGGGAGAGACACCGGGGAGCTGTTTTTT.

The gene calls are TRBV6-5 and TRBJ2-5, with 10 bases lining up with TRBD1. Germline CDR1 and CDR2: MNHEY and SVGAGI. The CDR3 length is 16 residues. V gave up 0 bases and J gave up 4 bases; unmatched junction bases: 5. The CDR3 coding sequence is TGTGCCAGCAGTTACTCGAGGGACAGGGGTAGAGAGACCCAGTACTTC. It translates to CASSYSRDRGRETQYF.

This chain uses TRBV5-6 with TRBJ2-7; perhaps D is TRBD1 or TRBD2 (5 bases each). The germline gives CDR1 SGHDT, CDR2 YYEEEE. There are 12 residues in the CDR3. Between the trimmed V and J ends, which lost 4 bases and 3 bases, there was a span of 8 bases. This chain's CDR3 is CASSRDDYEQYF. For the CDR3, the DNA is TGTGCCAGCAGCAGGGACGACTACGAGCAGTACTTC.

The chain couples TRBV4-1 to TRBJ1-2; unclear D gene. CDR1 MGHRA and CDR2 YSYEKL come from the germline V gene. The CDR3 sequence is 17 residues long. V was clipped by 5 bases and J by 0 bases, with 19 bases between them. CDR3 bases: TGCGCCAGCAGCGAGACGAAAGGGTCTCCTCCTAACTATGGCTACACCTTC. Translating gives CASSETKGSPPNYGYTF.

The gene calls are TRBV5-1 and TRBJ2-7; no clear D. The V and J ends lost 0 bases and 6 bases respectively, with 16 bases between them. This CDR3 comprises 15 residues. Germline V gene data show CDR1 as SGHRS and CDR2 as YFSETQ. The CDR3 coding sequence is TGCGCCAGCAGCTTGGCCGGCGGTCCTAGTGTCGAGCAGTACTTC. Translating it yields CASSLAGGPSVEQYF. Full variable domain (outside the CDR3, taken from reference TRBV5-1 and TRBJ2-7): KAGVTQTPRYLIKTRGQQVTLSCSPISGHRSVSWYQQTPGQGLQFLFEYFSETQRNKGNFPGRFSGRQFSNSRSEMNVSTLELGDSALYLCASSLAGGPSVEQYFGPGTRLTVT.

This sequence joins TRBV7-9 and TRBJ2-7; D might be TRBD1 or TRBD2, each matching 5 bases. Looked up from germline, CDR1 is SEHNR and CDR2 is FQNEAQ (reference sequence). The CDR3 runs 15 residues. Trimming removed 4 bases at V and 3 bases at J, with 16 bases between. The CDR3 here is CASSSSGTGNYEQYF. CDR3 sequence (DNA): TGTGCCAGCAGCTCCTCCGGGACGGGTAACTACGAGCAGTACTTC.

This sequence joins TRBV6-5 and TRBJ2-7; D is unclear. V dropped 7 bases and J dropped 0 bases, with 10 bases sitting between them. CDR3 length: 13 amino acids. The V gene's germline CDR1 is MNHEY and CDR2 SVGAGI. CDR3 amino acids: CASTSDNSYEQYF. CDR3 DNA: TGTGCCAGCACTTCCGACAACTCCTACGAGCAGTACTTC.

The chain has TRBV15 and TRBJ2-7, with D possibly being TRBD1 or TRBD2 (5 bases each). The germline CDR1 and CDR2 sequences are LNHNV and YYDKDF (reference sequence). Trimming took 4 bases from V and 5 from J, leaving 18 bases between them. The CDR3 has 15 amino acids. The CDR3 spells CATSTPGTRPDEQYF. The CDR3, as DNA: TGTGCCACCAGCACTCCCGGGACCCGCCCTGACGAGCAGTACTTC. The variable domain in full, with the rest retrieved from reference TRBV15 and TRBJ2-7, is DAMVIQNPRYQVTQFGKPVTLSCSQTLNHNVMYWYQQKSSQAPKLLFHYYDKDFNNEADTPDNFQSRRPNTSFCFLDIRSPGLGDTAMYLCATSTPGTRPDEQYFGPGTRLTVT.